The rows below give T cell receptor beta chains drawn from one sample of a study of siplizumab effects on memory and regulatory T cells. Clones were sequenced by immunoSEQ multiplex PCR, and TCRdb holds only the in-frame ones, with some missing. This table holds approximately 58,000 clones, 85% to 95% found once. Sequencing was carried out using CD8+ T cells sorted from blood. The receptors were sampled from a human donor in good health. Both conserved end residues are part of each CDR3. Each record gives: J gene, D gene, clone size, V gene, CDR3 protein, CDR3 DNA. D genes are given only for firm matches. Size values are once, few and many counts, or a class for expanded clones, and some rows have none.

j_call: TRBJ2-7; d_call: -; clone_size: -; v_call: TRBV20-1; cdr3_aa: CSANSLYEQYF; cdr3_nt: TGCAGTGCTAACAGCCTCTACGAGCAGTACTTC
j_call: TRBJ1-5; d_call: -; clone_size: -; v_call: TRBV27; cdr3_aa: CASRSGQSNQPQHF; cdr3_nt: TGTGCCAGCAGGTCTGGACAGAGCAATCAGCCCCAGCATTTT
j_call: TRBJ2-1; d_call: TRBD2; clone_size: -; v_call: TRBV28; cdr3_aa: CASSPGLAGYNEQFF; cdr3_nt: TGTGCCAGCAGTCCGGGACTAGCGGGCTACAATGAGCAGTTCTTC
j_call: TRBJ2-7; d_call: -; clone_size: -; v_call: TRBV29-1; cdr3_aa: CSASGGRNEQYF; cdr3_nt: TGCAGCGCGTCCGGGGGGCGGAACGAGCAGTACTTC
j_call: TRBJ1-5; d_call: TRBD1; clone_size: -; v_call: TRBV10-1; cdr3_aa: CASSEPDRDNQPQHF; cdr3_nt: TGCGCCAGCAGTGAGCCGGACAGGGACAATCAGCCCCAGCATTTT
j_call: TRBJ2-3; d_call: TRBD2; clone_size: -; v_call: TRBV7-3; cdr3_aa: CASSSSGGLLDTQYF; cdr3_nt: TGTGCCAGCAGCTCATCGGGAGGACTTTTAGATACGCAGTATTTT
j_call: TRBJ1-4; d_call: TRBD1; clone_size: -; v_call: TRBV4-2; cdr3_aa: CASSHAILGTVGEKLFF; cdr3_nt: TGTGCCAGCAGCCACGCTATTTTGGGGACAGTGGGAGAAAAACTGTTTTTT
j_call: TRBJ2-3; d_call: TRBD2; clone_size: -; v_call: TRBV5-1; cdr3_aa: CASSLLGLAGVSNGDTQYF; cdr3_nt: TGCGCCAGCAGCTTGTTAGGACTAGCGGGAGTAAGCAATGGAGATACGCAGTATTTT
j_call: TRBJ2-1; d_call: -; clone_size: -; v_call: TRBV4-1; cdr3_aa: CASSQDVQGGNEQFF; cdr3_nt: TGCGCCAGCAGCCAAGATGTCCAGGGCGGTAATGAGCAGTTCTTC
j_call: TRBJ2-5; d_call: -; clone_size: -; v_call: TRBV27; cdr3_aa: CASSLSWRGQETQYF; cdr3_nt: TGTGCCAGCAGTTTATCGTGGAGGGGGCAAGAGACCCAGTACTTC
j_call: TRBJ2-7; d_call: TRBD1; clone_size: -; v_call: TRBV7-6; cdr3_aa: CASSPRQGRHEQYF; cdr3_nt: TGTGCCAGCAGCCCCAGACAGGGGCGGCACGAGCAGTACTTC
j_call: TRBJ1-1; d_call: TRBD1; clone_size: -; v_call: TRBV11-3; cdr3_aa: CASSARQGSNTEAFF; cdr3_nt: TGTGCCAGCAGCGCCCGACAGGGGTCGAACACTGAAGCTTTCTTT
j_call: TRBJ2-7; d_call: TRBD2; clone_size: -; v_call: TRBV5-6; cdr3_aa: CASSRGTSGILWNEQYF; cdr3_nt: TGTGCCAGCAGCAGGGGGACTAGCGGGATTTTGTGGAACGAGCAGTACTTC
j_call: TRBJ2-1; d_call: -; clone_size: -; v_call: TRBV7-9; cdr3_aa: CASSPGRGNEQFF; cdr3_nt: TGTGCCAGCAGCCCGGGGAGGGGGAATGAGCAGTTCTTC
j_call: TRBJ1-3; d_call: -; clone_size: -; v_call: TRBV6-1; cdr3_aa: CASSGPLGASSGNTIYF; cdr3_nt: TGTGCCAGCAGTGGTCCGTTAGGAGCGAGCTCTGGAAACACCATATATTTT
j_call: TRBJ2-5; d_call: -; clone_size: -; v_call: TRBV11-3; cdr3_aa: CASSPGYQIQETQYF; cdr3_nt: TGTGCCAGCAGCCCGGGATATCAGATCCAAGAGACCCAGTACTTC
j_call: TRBJ2-7; d_call: TRBD2; clone_size: -; v_call: TRBV5-6; cdr3_aa: CASSLVLAHNSYEQYF; cdr3_nt: TGTGCCAGCAGCTTGGTACTAGCGCACAACTCCTACGAGCAGTACTTC
j_call: TRBJ2-1; d_call: TRBD1; clone_size: -; v_call: TRBV28; cdr3_aa: CASSYRGYNEQFF; cdr3_nt: TGTGCCAGCAGCTACAGGGGCTACAATGAGCAGTTCTTC
j_call: TRBJ2-5; d_call: -; clone_size: -; v_call: TRBV4-1; cdr3_aa: CASSYARGGFQETQYF; cdr3_nt: TGCGCCAGCAGCTATGCCCGCGGGGGCTTCCAAGAGACCCAGTACTTC
j_call: TRBJ1-4; d_call: -; clone_size: -; v_call: TRBV6-5; cdr3_aa: CASSYSGIMANEKLFF; cdr3_nt: TGTGCCAGCAGTTACTCCGGGATTATGGCTAATGAAAAACTGTTTTTT
j_call: TRBJ1-1; d_call: -; clone_size: -; v_call: TRBV7-9; cdr3_aa: CASSLRGAVEAFF; cdr3_nt: TGTGCCAGCAGCTTACGGGGGGCTGTTGAAGCTTTCTTT
j_call: TRBJ1-5; d_call: -; clone_size: medium-sized; v_call: TRBV6-5; cdr3_aa: CASSATGNQPQHF; cdr3_nt: TGTGCCAGCAGTGCCACTGGGAATCAGCCCCAGCATTTT
j_call: TRBJ2-7; d_call: TRBD1; clone_size: -; v_call: TRBV30; cdr3_aa: CAWSVTGTGFEQYF; cdr3_nt: TGTGCCTGGAGTGTGACCGGGACAGGGTTCGAGCAGTACTTC
j_call: TRBJ1-1; d_call: -; clone_size: -; v_call: TRBV5-1; cdr3_aa: CASSSTLPRGGQGTEAFF; cdr3_nt: TGCGCCAGCAGCTCCACCCTTCCCAGGGGCGGCCAGGGCACTGAAGCTTTCTTT
j_call: TRBJ2-3; d_call: -; clone_size: -; v_call: TRBV25-1; cdr3_aa: CASRGAVDTQYF; cdr3_nt: TGTGCCAGCAGAGGGGCGGTAGATACGCAGTATTTT
j_call: TRBJ2-4; d_call: TRBD2; clone_size: -; v_call: TRBV27; cdr3_aa: CASSPGTSGDIQYF; cdr3_nt: TGTGCCAGCAGTCCGGGGACTAGCGGGGACATTCAGTACTTC
j_call: TRBJ2-1; d_call: TRBD2; clone_size: -; v_call: TRBV28; cdr3_aa: CASSVGGGLAGNEQFF; cdr3_nt: TGTGCCAGCAGTGTGGGTGGGGGACTAGCGGGCAATGAGCAGTTCTTC
j_call: TRBJ2-5; d_call: -; clone_size: -; v_call: TRBV6-5; cdr3_aa: CASSYSGSQETQYF; cdr3_nt: TGTGCCAGCAGTTACTCTGGCAGCCAAGAGACCCAGTACTTC
j_call: TRBJ2-1; d_call: TRBD2; clone_size: -; v_call: TRBV7-8; cdr3_aa: CASSSKLAGDNNEQFF; cdr3_nt: TGTGCCAGCAGCTCAAAACTAGCGGGGGATAACAATGAGCAGTTCTTC
j_call: TRBJ2-3; d_call: -; clone_size: -; v_call: TRBV9; cdr3_aa: CASSVGLSTDTQYF; cdr3_nt: TGTGCCAGCAGCGTGGGACTTTCCACAGATACGCAGTATTTT
j_call: TRBJ2-1; d_call: TRBD2; clone_size: -; v_call: TRBV10-3; cdr3_aa: CAISEYEREGNEQFF; cdr3_nt: TGTGCCATCAGTGAGTACGAGCGGGAGGGGAATGAGCAGTTCTTC
j_call: TRBJ2-1; d_call: -; clone_size: -; v_call: TRBV21-1; cdr3_aa: CASSNRSRGKANEQFF; cdr3_nt: TGTGCCAGCAGCAATCGGAGCAGGGGGAAGGCAAATGAGCAGTTCTTC
j_call: TRBJ2-7; d_call: TRBD2; clone_size: -; v_call: TRBV11-3; cdr3_aa: CASSSLAGGLYEQYF; cdr3_nt: TGTGCCAGCAGCTCACTAGCGGGAGGGTTGTACGAGCAGTACTTC
j_call: TRBJ1-5; d_call: -; clone_size: -; v_call: TRBV5-1; cdr3_aa: CASSPNIDQPQHF; cdr3_nt: TGCGCCAGCAGCCCGAACATAGATCAGCCCCAGCATTTT
j_call: TRBJ2-2; d_call: TRBD1; clone_size: once; v_call: TRBV2; cdr3_aa: CASSGGGLHVGLFF; cdr3_nt: TGTGCCAGCAGTGGAGGGGGCCTACACGTGGGGCTGTTTTTT
j_call: TRBJ1-2; d_call: -; clone_size: -; v_call: TRBV30; cdr3_aa: CAWSTGPNYGYTF; cdr3_nt: TGTGCCTGGAGTACCGGGCCTAACTATGGCTACACCTTC
j_call: TRBJ2-1; d_call: -; clone_size: -; v_call: TRBV6-4; cdr3_aa: CASSERSGSYNEQFF; cdr3_nt: TGTGCCAGCAGTGAACGGAGCGGTTCCTACAATGAGCAGTTCTTC
j_call: TRBJ1-2; d_call: -; clone_size: -; v_call: TRBV2; cdr3_aa: CASRSTAEGYTF; cdr3_nt: TGTGCCAGCAGGTCGACAGCCGAAGGCTACACCTTC
j_call: TRBJ2-7; d_call: TRBD2; clone_size: -; v_call: TRBV7-9; cdr3_aa: CASSLGTSGNYYEQYF; cdr3_nt: TGTGCCAGCAGCCTGGGGACTAGCGGGAACTACTACGAGCAGTACTTC
j_call: TRBJ2-3; d_call: TRBD2; clone_size: -; v_call: TRBV4-3; cdr3_aa: CASSQEGLAGVEDTQYF; cdr3_nt: TGCGCCAGCAGCCAGGAGGGACTAGCGGGAGTTGAAGATACGCAGTATTTT
j_call: TRBJ2-4; d_call: -; clone_size: -; v_call: TRBV11-2; cdr3_aa: CASSLESQGTKNIQYF; cdr3_nt: TGTGCCAGCAGCTTAGAATCCCAGGGGACCAAAAACATTCAGTACTTC
j_call: TRBJ2-2; d_call: -; clone_size: -; v_call: TRBV19; cdr3_aa: CASSIVDGELFF; cdr3_nt: TGTGCCAGTAGTATAGTTGACGGGGAGCTGTTTTTT
j_call: TRBJ2-1; d_call: -; clone_size: -; v_call: TRBV27; cdr3_aa: CASGHPSSYNEQFF; cdr3_nt: TGTGCCAGCGGACACCCGAGCTCCTACAATGAGCAGTTCTTC
j_call: TRBJ2-7; d_call: TRBD2; clone_size: -; v_call: TRBV28; cdr3_aa: CASSLLLGTSGPYEQYF; cdr3_nt: TGTGCCAGCAGTTTACTTCTAGGGACTAGCGGGCCCTACGAGCAGTACTTC
j_call: TRBJ2-2; d_call: -; clone_size: -; v_call: TRBV5-5; cdr3_aa: CASSFSGELFF; cdr3_nt: TGTGCCAGCAGCTTTTCTGGGGAGCTGTTTTTT
j_call: TRBJ2-1; d_call: -; clone_size: -; v_call: TRBV7-9; cdr3_aa: CASSLGLGDEQFF; cdr3_nt: TGTGCCAGCAGCTTAGGGTTAGGTGATGAGCAGTTCTTC